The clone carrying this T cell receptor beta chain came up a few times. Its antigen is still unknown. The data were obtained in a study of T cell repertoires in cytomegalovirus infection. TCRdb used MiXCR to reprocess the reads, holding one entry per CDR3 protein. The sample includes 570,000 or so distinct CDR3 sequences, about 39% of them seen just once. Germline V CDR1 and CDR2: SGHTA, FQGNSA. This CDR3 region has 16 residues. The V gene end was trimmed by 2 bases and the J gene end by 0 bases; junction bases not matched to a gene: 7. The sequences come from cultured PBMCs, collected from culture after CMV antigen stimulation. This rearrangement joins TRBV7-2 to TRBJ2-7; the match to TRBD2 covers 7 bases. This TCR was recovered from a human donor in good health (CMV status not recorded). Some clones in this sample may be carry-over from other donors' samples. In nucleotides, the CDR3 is TGTGCCAGCAGCTTACGCGGGGGATCAAGCTCCTACGAGCAGTACTTC. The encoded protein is CASSLRGGSSSYEQYF.